These T cell receptor beta chains were read from a single sample in a study of CD8 T cells in ankylosing spondylitis. TCRdb re-analysed the 5' RACE reads in MiXCR, keeping a single row per CDR3 protein. The table includes approximately 200,000 distinct CDR3 sequences, around 13% detected once. Sequenced: blood, either unsorted or a sorted T cell fraction (not recorded which). The receptor source for this set is a male donor with ankylosing spondylitis or in good health (not recorded which). The conserved cysteine and the conserved F or W are not part of the CDR3 here. Only some rows state a clone size, as once, few, many or a class for expanded clones.

clone_size v_call cdr3_aa
few TRBV4-2 ASSPEGTGYGYT
many TRBV29-1 SVGGGTEAF
many TRBV20-1 SARPPPLTGDYGYT
NA TRBV5-1 ASSLITGGTDTQY
NA TRBV6-5 ASSYRARSSGNTIY
few TRBV4-2 ASSLLGEVANYGYT
NA TRBV7-2 ASSWTSIAYEQY
NA TRBV4-1 ASSQGAMGKETQY
few TRBV10-3 AISRGGENTGELF
few TRBV30 ACLREGLANEQF
NA TRBV5-6 ASSPRRTSFEQF
NA TRBV7-8 ASSPSSGGTDTQY
NA TRBV12-3/TRBV12-4 ASSLGGSNTGELF
NA TRBV9 ASSDSFSGDRYNEQF
few TRBV29-1 SVDAWGDRANTEAF
few TRBV27 ATLSGTYEQY
NA TRBV20-1 SATTPQESGSYNEQF
few TRBV14 ASSPGGTFSNQPQH
many TRBV12-3/TRBV12-4 ASSWASQETQY
many TRBV6-4 ASSEIAGADTQY
many TRBV4-1 ATSAGQGGIANEKLF
NA TRBV14 ASSQGPSFNEKLF
NA TRBV10-3 AVAEGDHRRYQETQY
NA TRBV6-1 ASSLPLTEKGNTEAF
NA TRBV10-2 ASSAHAERYEQY
few TRBV7-8 ASSLAGDSSYEQY
many TRBV11-2 ASSLIAGELF
few TRBV20-1 SARSPLAGEGGRTDTQY
NA TRBV5-1 ASSMTSGGGYNEQF
few TRBV9 ASSVDSGEGLGEQF
NA TRBV4-2 ASSQAFLWNEQF
NA TRBV18 ASSLETAPRPDEQF
NA TRBV7-9 ASSPLRGAGGELF
few TRBV9 ASSPGGRLAGKVNEQY
few TRBV5-5 ASSFSGPTGELF
few TRBV27 ASNAGGSEAF
few TRBV6-5 ASSYLRTANYGYT
few TRBV4-1 ASSHGLVNEQY
many TRBV4-1 ASSQEKPGSSYEQY
NA TRBV29-1 SVGLIQETQY